Reported below is one T cell receptor beta chain. The data stem from a study of technical replicates of blood from a handful of donors. Germline V gene sequence: CDR1 MNHEY, CDR2 SMNVEV (reference sequence). The V end lost 5 bases, the J end lost 9 bases, and 11 bases lay between the germline ends. The CDR3 loop spans 12 amino acids. TCRdb's copy holds only in-frame clones and misses some; the assay was immunoSEQ multiplex PCR. Here the sample spans tens of thousands of clones, less than 95% being singletons. This chain links TRBV27 with TRBJ2-1, with D uncertain. The clonotype was recovered from a human donor in good health. Sequences were obtained from T cells isolated from PBMCs. The CDR3 nucleotides read TGTGCCAGCAGTATTTATCGCAGTGAGCAGTTCTTC. As protein: CASSIYRSEQFF.